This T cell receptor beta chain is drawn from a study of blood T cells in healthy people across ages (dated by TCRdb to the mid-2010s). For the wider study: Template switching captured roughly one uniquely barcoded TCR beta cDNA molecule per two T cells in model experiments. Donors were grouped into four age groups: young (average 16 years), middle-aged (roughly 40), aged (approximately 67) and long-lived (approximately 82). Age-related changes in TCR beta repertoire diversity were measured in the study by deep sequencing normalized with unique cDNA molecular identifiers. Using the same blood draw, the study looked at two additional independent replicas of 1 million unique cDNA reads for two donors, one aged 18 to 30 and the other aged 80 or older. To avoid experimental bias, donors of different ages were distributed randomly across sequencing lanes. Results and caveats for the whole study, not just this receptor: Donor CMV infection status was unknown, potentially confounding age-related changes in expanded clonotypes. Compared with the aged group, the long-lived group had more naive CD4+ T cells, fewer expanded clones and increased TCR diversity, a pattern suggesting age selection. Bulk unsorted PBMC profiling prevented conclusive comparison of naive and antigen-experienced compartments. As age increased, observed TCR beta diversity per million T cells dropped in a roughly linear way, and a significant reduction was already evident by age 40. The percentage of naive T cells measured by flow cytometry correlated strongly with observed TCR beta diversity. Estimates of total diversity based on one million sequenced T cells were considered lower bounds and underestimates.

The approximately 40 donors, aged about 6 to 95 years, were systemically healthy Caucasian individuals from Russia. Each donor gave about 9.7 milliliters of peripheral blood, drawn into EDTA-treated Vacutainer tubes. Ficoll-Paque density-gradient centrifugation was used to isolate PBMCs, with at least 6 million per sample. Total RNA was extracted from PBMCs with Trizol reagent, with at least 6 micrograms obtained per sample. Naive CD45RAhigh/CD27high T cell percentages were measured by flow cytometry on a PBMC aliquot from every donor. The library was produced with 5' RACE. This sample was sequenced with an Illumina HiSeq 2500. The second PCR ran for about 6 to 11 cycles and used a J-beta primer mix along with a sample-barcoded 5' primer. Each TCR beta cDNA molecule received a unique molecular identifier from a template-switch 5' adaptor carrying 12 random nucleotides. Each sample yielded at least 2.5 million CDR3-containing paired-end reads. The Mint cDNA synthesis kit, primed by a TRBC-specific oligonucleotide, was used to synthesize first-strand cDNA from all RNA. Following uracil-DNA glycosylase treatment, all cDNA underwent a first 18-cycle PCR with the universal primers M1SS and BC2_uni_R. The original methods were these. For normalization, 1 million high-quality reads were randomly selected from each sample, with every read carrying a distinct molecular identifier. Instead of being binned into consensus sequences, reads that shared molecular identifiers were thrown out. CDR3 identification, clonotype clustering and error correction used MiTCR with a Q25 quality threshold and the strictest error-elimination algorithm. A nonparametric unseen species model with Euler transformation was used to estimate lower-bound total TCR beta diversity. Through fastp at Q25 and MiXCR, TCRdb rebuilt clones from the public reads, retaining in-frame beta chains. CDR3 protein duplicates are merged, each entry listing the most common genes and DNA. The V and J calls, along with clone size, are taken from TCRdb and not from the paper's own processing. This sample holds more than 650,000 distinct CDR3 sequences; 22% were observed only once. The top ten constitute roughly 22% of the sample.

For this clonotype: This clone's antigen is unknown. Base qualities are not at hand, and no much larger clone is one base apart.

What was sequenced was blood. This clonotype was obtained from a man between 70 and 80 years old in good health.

The CDR3 in this case is CASKNPGTGGNTIYF. The bases read TGTGCCAGCAAAAATCCCGGGACAGGAGGAAACACCATATATTTT. The rearranged chain carries TRBV6-5 and TRBJ1-3, and 8 bases in between align with TRBD1. V has 7 bases trimmed and J has 4 bases trimmed; junction bases matching no gene number 9. CDR1 and CDR2, looked up from the germline V gene, are MNHEY and SVGAGI. The CDR3 contains 15 residues, cysteine and phenylalanine counted. Solely the CDR3 DNA is kept, with 45 bases framed from the first base.